The source of this T cell receptor beta chain is a study of beta chain features in type 1 diabetes. Study background: Sorted cells, approximately 110,000,000 in number, were examined across all samples.

The study, taken as a whole, reports: All four CD4+ subsets of Type 1 diabetes patients contained TCRB CDR3s that were moderately but significantly shorter. cDNA-based reads could over-represent cells with high TCR expression. Still unanswered here is whether HLA type influences TCRB rearrangement. Junctions at VDJ sites from type 1 diabetes patients had fewer insertions and more deletions.

V shed 1 base and J shed 9 bases, with 16 bases lying between them. Germline values: CDR1 SGHTA, CDR2 FQGNSA. This CDR3 has 15 residues. cDNA synthesis used the whole RNA isolate, giving expressed TCRB sequences. Generated by immunoSEQ multiplex PCR, the TCRdb table keeps only in-frame clones and is missing some. The profile shows roughly 160,000 clones, 6.5% to 10% of them singletons. In this sample, this clone turned up a few times. Antigen specificity is unknown. Sequenced material: central memory CD4+ T cells from blood. The chain is built from TRBV7-2 and TRBJ1-5, with D hard to call. This receptor was obtained from a woman aged 18 to 35 with type 1 diabetes. The CDR3 is CASSLEATEGRPQHF. The CDR3 DNA reads as TGTGCCAGCAGCTTAGAGGCCACTGAGGGCCGGCCCCAGCATTTT.